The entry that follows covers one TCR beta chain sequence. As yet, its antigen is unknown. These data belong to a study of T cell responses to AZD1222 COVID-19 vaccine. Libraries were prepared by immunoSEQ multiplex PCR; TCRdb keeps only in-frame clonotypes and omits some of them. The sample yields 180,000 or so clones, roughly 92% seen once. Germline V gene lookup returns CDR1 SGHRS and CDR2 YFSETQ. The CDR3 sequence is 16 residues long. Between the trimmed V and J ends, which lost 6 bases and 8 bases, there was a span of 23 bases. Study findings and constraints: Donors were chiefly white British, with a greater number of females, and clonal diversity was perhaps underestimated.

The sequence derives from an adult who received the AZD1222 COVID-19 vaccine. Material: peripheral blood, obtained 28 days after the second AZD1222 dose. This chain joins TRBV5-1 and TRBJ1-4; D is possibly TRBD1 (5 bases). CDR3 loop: CASTRGSVGGSEKLFF. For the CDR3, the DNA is TGCGCCAGCACCCGGGGGTCCGTTGGGGGATCGGAAAAACTGTTTTTT. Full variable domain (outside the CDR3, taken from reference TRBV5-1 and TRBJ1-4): KAGVTQTPRYLIKTRGQQVTLSCSPISGHRSVSWYQQTPGQGLQFLFEYFSETQRNKGNFPGRFSGRQFSNSRSEMNVSTLELGDSALYLCASTRGSVGGSEKLFFGSGTQLSVL.